This entry lists 22 T cell receptor beta chains sequenced from one sample in a study of graft-versus-host responses after intestinal transplantation. For these TCRs, the target antigens are not known. Libraries were prepared by immunoSEQ multiplex PCR; TCRdb keeps only in-frame clonotypes and omits some of them. The repertoire holds tens of thousands of clones, with 94% as singletons. This specimen consisted of unstimulated CD8+ T cells sorted from spleen or lymph node cells, obtained before intestinal transplant. The origin of the receptors is a human donor who received an intestinal transplant.

The chain is built from TRBV5-1 and TRBJ2-4, with 7 bases that match TRBD2. The length of the CDR3 is 17 residues. V trimming: 0 bases; J trimming: 2 bases; junction bases outside the gene matches: 8. Per the germline V gene, CDR1 is SGHRS and CDR2 is YFSETQ. CDR3: CASSLDFRGDPKNIQYF. CDR3 coding DNA: TGCGCCAGCAGCTTGGATTTCCGGGGGGACCCCAAAAACATTCAGTACTTC.

The chain uses TRBV27 and TRBJ2-1; D is uncertain. The V gene's germline CDR1 is MNHEY and CDR2 SMNVEV (reference sequence). V was pared by 2 bases and J by 8 bases, with 13 bases between. The CDR3 is 14 amino acids. The CDR3 loop is CASSLGLSPHEQFF. In nucleotides, the CDR3 is TGTGCCAGCAGTTTAGGATTATCCCCACATGAGCAGTTCTTC.

V usage is TRBV9 and J usage is TRBJ2-7, with TRBD1 identical over 9 bases. Germline CDR1 SGDLS, CDR2 YYNGEE. V lost 4 bases, J lost 3 bases, and 11 bases stayed unmatched. The CDR3 has 16 amino acids. CDR3 DNA sequence: TGTGCCAGCAGCCCATCAGCCGGGACAGGGATCTACGAGCAGTACTTC. Protein sequence: CASSPSAGTGIYEQYF. Using reference TRBV9 and TRBJ2-7 for the parts outside the CDR3, the full variable domain is DSGVTQTPKHLITATGQRVTLRCSPRSGDLSVYWYQQSLDQGLQFLIQYYNGEERAKGNILERFSAQQFPDLHSELNLSSLELGDSALYFCASSPSAGTGIYEQYFGPGTRLTVT.

The chain links TRBV6-5 to TRBJ1-1, with TRBD1 as a possible D gene (5 bases). Trimming took off 0 bases at V and 8 bases at J, with 13 bases between the two ends. There are 14 residues in the CDR3. The germline V gene encodes CDR1 MNHEY and CDR2 SVGAGI. The CDR3 region is CASSYSGPQLEAFF. DNA of the CDR3: TGTGCCAGCAGTTACTCGGGGCCACAGTTGGAAGCTTTCTTT.

The count of this clone is one. The chain couples TRBV27 to TRBJ1-6; maybe TRBD1 (5 bases). This CDR3 is built from 16 residues. The V end was cut by 2 bases, the J end by 3 bases, with 11 bases between. The germline V gene encodes CDR1 MNHEY and CDR2 SMNVEV (reference sequence). CDR3 bases: TGTGCCAGCAGTTTAGGGGACGGACTCTATAATTCACCCCTCCACTTT. As protein: CASSLGDGLYNSPLHF.

This clone is a singleton in its sample. CDR3 sequence: CASSLNYLQLAGYEQYF. The DNA for the CDR3 is TGTGCCAGCAGCTTAAACTATTTGCAACTCGCAGGATACGAGCAGTACTTC. This chain connects TRBV5-6 to TRBJ2-7; D remains unclear. The ends were cut back, 2 bases at V and 4 bases at J, with 22 bases in the middle. The CDR3 runs to 17 residues. Germline assignment: CDR1 SGHDT and CDR2 YYEEEE.

The CDR3 here is CASSSYRWAPRETEAFF. Written as DNA, the CDR3 is TGTGCCAGCAGCTCCTACCGCTGGGCGCCCCGGGAGACTGAAGCTTTCTTT. This chain links TRBV7-8 with TRBJ1-1; D gene ambiguous. The CDR3 is 17 amino acids. CDR1 is SGHVS and CDR2 is FQNEAQ in the germline V gene. V was cut by 4 bases and J by 5 bases, with 23 bases left in between.

The chain couples TRBV30 to TRBJ2-7; possibly TRBD1 for D (6 bases). V was cut by 3 bases and J by 5 bases, with 8 bases left in between. CDR1 is GTSNPN, CDR2 SVGIG, per germline (reference sequence). This CDR3 has 11 residues. The CDR3: CAWRRGNEQYF. For the CDR3, the DNA is TGTGCCTGGAGGAGGGGGAACGAGCAGTACTTC.

The chain recombines TRBV19 with TRBJ2-7; 11 bases agree with TRBD2. From germline, CDR1 is LNHDA and CDR2 SQIVND (reference sequence). Trimming cost V 5 bases and J 4 bases; bases outside gene matches: 4. The CDR3 contains 14 residues. The CDR3 here is CASSYGTSGYEQYF. In DNA, the CDR3 is TGTGCCAGTAGTTACGGGACTAGCGGTTACGAGCAGTACTTC.

V gene TRBV2 combines with J gene TRBJ2-2, with D perhaps matching TRBD1 or TRBD2 (5 bases each). The germline V gene has CDR1 SNHLY and CDR2 FYNNEI. This CDR3 has 19 residues. V lost 0 bases and J lost 0, with 17 bases in between. CDR3 loop: CASSEAWDPSTPNTGELFF. The CDR3 DNA is TGTGCCAGCAGTGAAGCCTGGGACCCGTCGACCCCGAACACCGGGGAGCTGTTTTTT.

The sample holds one count of this clone. The rearrangement joins TRBV5-4 to TRBJ2-7, with 7 nucleotides matching TRBD1. CDR1 and CDR2 from the germline V gene are SGHNT and YYREEE (reference sequence). The CDR3 is made up of 16 amino acids. V lost 0 bases to trimming and J lost 0 bases; unmatched junction nucleotides: 6. As DNA, the CDR3 is TGTGCCAGCAGCTTGGCTGCAGGACAGGCCTCCTACGAGCAGTACTTC. This sequence encodes CASSLAAGQASYEQYF.

The gene calls are TRBV5-4 and TRBJ2-7, with D perhaps matching TRBD2 (5 bases). V lost 2 bases and J 2 bases, leaving 14 bases between the germline ends. This CDR3 region has 15 residues. Per germline, CDR1 SGHNT and CDR2 YYREEE (reference sequence). This CDR3 reads CASSLEGFATYEQYF. CDR3 DNA sequence: TGTGCCAGCAGCTTAGAGGGATTTGCAACCTACGAGCAGTACTTC.

This rearrangement joins TRBV7-2 to TRBJ2-5; D is possibly TRBD1 (8 bases). Germline assignment: CDR1 SGHTA and CDR2 FQGNSA. Trimming cost V 2 bases and J 2 bases, with 21 bases left between them. The CDR3 is made up of 18 amino acids. CDR3 bases: TGTGCCAGCAGCTTACTCAACCCCACAGGGGGAGGGCAAGAGACCCAGTACTTC. Its protein product is CASSLLNPTGGGQETQYF.

V gene TRBV5-1 combines with J gene TRBJ2-7; 7 nucleotides align to TRBD1. V trimming: 0 bases; J trimming: 3 bases; junction bases outside the gene matches: 9. This CDR3 region has 16 residues. CDR1 is SGHRS and CDR2 is YFSETQ in the germline V gene. This CDR3 is CASSLAYTRGRYEQYF. CDR3 DNA: TGCGCCAGCAGCTTGGCCTATACGAGGGGGCGCTACGAGCAGTACTTC. Full variable domain (remainder filled in from reference TRBV5-1 and TRBJ2-7): KAGVTQTPRYLIKTRGQQVTLSCSPISGHRSVSWYQQTPGQGLQFLFEYFSETQRNKGNFPGRFSGRQFSNSRSEMNVSTLELGDSALYLCASSLAYTRGRYEQYFGPGTRLTVT.

The chain combines TRBV6-5 with TRBJ1-5; D unresolved. The CDR3 is 11 residues long. The germline V gene has CDR1 MNHEY and CDR2 SVGAGI. Trimming left V 10 bases short and J 8 bases short, with 12 bases between. The CDR3 bases are TGTGCCACCACACCCGGGGAGCCCCAGCATTTT. It is translated as CATTPGEPQHF.

As regards this clone: A read error may account for a junction end that differs from germline. The V gene is TRBV7-8, the J gene TRBJ2-7; 8 nucleotides align to TRBD1. CDR3 length equals 15 residues. Germline CDR1 SGHVS, CDR2 FQNEAQ. CDR3 sequence (DNA): TGTGCCAGCAGGTTAGACAGGGGCCTTGCCTACGAGCAGTACTTC. This gives the protein CASRLDRGLAYEQYF. The full variable domain, completed using reference TRBV7-8 and TRBJ2-7, is GAGVSQSPRYKVAKRGQDVALRCDPISGHVSLFWYQQALGQGPEFLTYFQNEAQLDKSGLPSDRFFAERPEGSVSTLKIQRTQQEDSAVYLCASRLDRGLAYEQYFGPGTRLTVT.

The V gene is TRBV29-1, the J gene TRBJ2-3; TRBD2 agrees at 9 bases. This CDR3 is built from 13 residues. The V gene end was trimmed by 8 bases and the J gene end by 2 bases; junction bases not matched to a gene: 5. The germline V gene has CDR1 SQVTM and CDR2 ANQGSEA. The CDR3, as DNA: TGCAGCATCTTAGCGGGAGCCACAGATACGCAGTATTTT. Amino acids: CSILAGATDTQYF.

The chain has TRBV18 and TRBJ1-2; 8 bases are shared with TRBD1. The length of the CDR3 is 15 residues. Trimming removed 6 bases from V and 4 bases from J; junction bases left unmatched: 10. Germline loops: CDR1 KGHSH, CDR2 LQKENI. The CDR3 bases are TGTGCCAGCTCCCAGGGTCGGGGACAGGCCTATGGCTACACCTTC. Translation: CASSQGRGQAYGYTF. Combining the CDR3 with reference TRBV18 and TRBJ1-2 gives the whole variable domain NAGVMQNPRHLVRRRGQEARLRCSPMKGHSHVYWYRQLPEEGLKFMVYLQKENIIDESGMPKERFSAEFPKEGPSILRIQQVVRGDSAAYFCASSQGRGQAYGYTFGSGTRLTVV.

This clone was found once. The chain is built from TRBV19 and TRBJ2-7; no reliable D call. V lost 3 bases and J 3 bases, leaving 9 bases between the germline ends. In germline, CDR1 is LNHDA, CDR2 SQIVND (reference sequence). This CDR3 has 13 residues. The CDR3 sequence is CASSMGFGYEQYF. For the CDR3, the DNA is TGTGCCAGTAGTATGGGGTTCGGCTACGAGCAGTACTTC.

The chain is built from TRBV15 and TRBJ1-2; TRBD1 aligns across 9 bases. The CDR3 totals 15 residues. Germline CDR1 LNHNV, CDR2 YYDKDF (reference sequence). Trimming took 1 base from V and 6 from J; bases not matched to a gene: 6. For the CDR3, the DNA is TGTGCCACCAGCAGAGGCCCGGACAGGGGAGATGGCTACACCTTC. It yields the protein CATSRGPDRGDGYTF.

This chain links TRBV11-2 with TRBJ2-7; D might be TRBD1 (6 bases). V dropped 1 base and J dropped 2 bases, with 12 bases sitting between them. This CDR3 is 15 amino acids long. The germline V gene encodes CDR1 SGHAT and CDR2 FQNNGV. CDR3 DNA sequence: TGTGCCAGCAGCTTAGGTACAGGGCGCGCCTACGAGCAGTACTTC. Amino acid sequence: CASSLGTGRAYEQYF.

The chain carries TRBV7-5 and TRBJ1-2. TRBV7-5 has pseudogene status. The CDR3 length is 18 residues. CDR3 nucleotides: TGTGCCAGAAGCTTAGCGTGCTCAGCGACCCTTACTAACTATGGCTACACCTTC. This encodes CARSLACSATLTNYGYTF.